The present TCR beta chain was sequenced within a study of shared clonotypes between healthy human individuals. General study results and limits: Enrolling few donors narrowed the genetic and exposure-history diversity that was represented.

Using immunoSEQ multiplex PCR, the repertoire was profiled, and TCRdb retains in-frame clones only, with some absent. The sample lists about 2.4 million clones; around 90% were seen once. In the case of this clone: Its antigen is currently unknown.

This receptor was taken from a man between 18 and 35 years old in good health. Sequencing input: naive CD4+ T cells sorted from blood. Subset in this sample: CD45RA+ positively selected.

The CDR3 spells CASSRDRGVAQPQHF. The CDR3 nucleotides read TGTGCCAGCAGCCGGGACCGTGGGGTGGCTCAGCCCCAGCATTTT. The chain has TRBV5-6 and TRBJ1-5; possible D gene TRBD1, 5 bases. The CDR3 extends over 15 amino acids. The V gene lost 4 bases and the J gene lost 6 bases, with 17 bases spanning the gap. Germline CDR1 SGHDT, CDR2 YYEEEE.